One T cell receptor (beta chain) is described in this entry. The sample is drawn from a study of shared clonotypes between healthy human individuals. About the research overall: Aged 18 to 49, the donors were two women and a few men.

Researchers ran the assay at a deep level. Sorted-subset replicate PCRs used 150 to 200 ng of genomic DNA. This amount corresponded to some 32,000 T cell genomes. The protocol was immunoSEQ multiplex PCR, while the TCRdb copy is restricted to in-frame clones and leaves out a portion. Among some 2,400,000 clones listed, nearly 97% were seen once. The CD4+ fraction was divided into a CD45RA+ naive subset and a CD45RA-negative memory subset. The material sequenced was naive CD4+ T cells sorted from blood. The sample's subset: CD45RA+ positively selected. The TCR originated in a man between 18 and 35 years old in good health.

The CDR3 coding sequence is TGTGCCAGCCGATTGACAGGGGTGAACACTGAAGCTTTCTTT. It is translated as CASRLTGVNTEAFF. This rearrangement joins TRBV5-8 to TRBJ1-1, with 8 nucleotides matching TRBD1. Trimming removed 7 bases from V and 0 bases from J; junction bases left unmatched: 5. The CDR3 runs to 14 residues. Germline CDR1 is SGHTS and CDR2 is YDEGEE.